This note documents a single TCR beta chain sequence. Its target is not known. This entry belongs to a study of graft-versus-host responses after intestinal transplantation. Across the study: Recipients were all induced with anti-thymocyte globulin, then given tacrolimus and steroids for around three years. Broader study findings: Detected in recipient marrow were GvH clones, some of which were first observed in ileum or blood.

Repertoires were generated with immunoSEQ multiplex PCR, while TCRdb's copy carries only in-frame clones and drops some. Of 98,000 or so clones listed, roughly 87% were seen once; the top ten hold more than 0.8%. The germline V gene has CDR1 LNHDA and CDR2 SQIVND (reference sequence). V trimming: 1 base; J trimming: 4 bases; junction bases outside the gene matches: 14. The CDR3 extends over 19 amino acids. The gene calls are TRBV19 and TRBJ1-5, with 9 positions matching TRBD1. The sample in question was unstimulated CD4+ T cells sorted from spleen or lymph node cells, obtained before intestinal transplant. This sequence originates from a human donor who received an intestinal transplant. The CDR3 nucleotides read TGTGCCAGTAGTATAGGACCCGGGACAGGGTCCTTTTTAAATCAGCCCCAGCATTTT. Amino acid sequence: CASSIGPGTGSFLNQPQHF. The full variable domain, its missing parts supplied by reference TRBV19 and TRBJ1-5, is DGGITQSPKYLFRKEGQNVTLSCEQNLNHDAMYWYRQDPGQGLRLIYYSQIVNDFQKGDIAEGYSVSREKKESFPLTVTSAQKNPTAFYLCASSIGPGTGSFLNQPQHFGDGTRLSIL.